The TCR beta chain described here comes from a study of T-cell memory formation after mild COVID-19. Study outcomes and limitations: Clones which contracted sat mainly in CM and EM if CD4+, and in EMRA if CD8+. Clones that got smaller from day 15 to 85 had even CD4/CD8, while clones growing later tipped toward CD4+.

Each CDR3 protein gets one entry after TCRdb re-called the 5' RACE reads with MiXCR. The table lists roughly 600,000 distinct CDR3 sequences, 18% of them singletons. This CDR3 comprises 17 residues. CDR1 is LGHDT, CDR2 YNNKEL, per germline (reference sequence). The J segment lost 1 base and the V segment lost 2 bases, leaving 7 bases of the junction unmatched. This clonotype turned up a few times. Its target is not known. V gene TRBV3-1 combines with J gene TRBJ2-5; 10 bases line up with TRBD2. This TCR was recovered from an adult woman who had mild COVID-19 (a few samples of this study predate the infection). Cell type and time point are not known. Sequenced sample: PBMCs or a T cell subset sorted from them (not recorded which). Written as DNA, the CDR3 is TGTGCCAGCAGCCAATTCCTTAGCGGGGGGACCCAAGAGACCCAGTACTTC. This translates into CASSQFLSGGTQETQYF.